Listed below are T cell receptor beta chains from one sample, sequenced in a study of cytomegalovirus exposure and HLA in healthy donors. The protocol was immunoSEQ multiplex PCR, while the TCRdb copy is restricted to in-frame clones and leaves out a portion. The repertoire holds roughly 80,000 clones, with approximately 67% as singletons. The sample comprised PBMCs. Source of these receptors: a male donor in good health and CMV-seropositive. Both conserved end residues are part of each CDR3. A D gene is named only where the DNA matches it firmly. Clone sizes are given selectively: once, few, many, or a class where the clone is expanded.

j_call v_call clone_size d_call cdr3_aa cdr3_nt
TRBJ2-3 TRBV29-1 - - CSVTPSTDTQYF TGCAGCGTCACACCTAGCACAGATACGCAGTATTTT
TRBJ2-7 TRBV2 few - CASTPLTSSYEQYF TGTGCCAGCACCCCTTTGACATCATCCTACGAGCAGTACTTC
TRBJ2-4 TRBV4-1 - - CASSQVGAGKNIQYF TGCGCCAGCAGCCAAGTTGGGGCGGGAAAAAACATTCAGTACTTC
TRBJ2-3 TRBV6-4 - TRBD1 CASSEQGADTDTQYF TGTGCCAGCAGTGAGCAGGGGGCCGACACAGATACGCAGTATTTT
TRBJ2-7 TRBV5-4 - - CASSLDNYEQYF TGTGCCAGCAGCCTTGACAACTACGAGCAGTACTTC
TRBJ2-5 TRBV5-1 - TRBD1 CASSRPGQAGQETQYF TGCGCCAGCAGCCGGCCCGGACAGGCCGGACAAGAGACCCAGTACTTC
TRBJ2-3 TRBV27 - TRBD2 CASSRTLAGGPDTQYF TGTGCCAGCAGCCGTACGCTAGCGGGAGGTCCAGATACGCAGTATTTT
TRBJ1-1 TRBV6-5 - TRBD1 CASSYRGRGTEAFF TGTGCCAGCAGTTACAGGGGGCGCGGGACTGAAGCTTTCTTT
TRBJ2-3 TRBV5-6 - TRBD2 CASSLRTSFTDTQYF TGTGCCAGCAGCTTGAGGACTAGCTTCACAGATACGCAGTATTTT
TRBJ1-3 TRBV5-1 - TRBD1 CASSGTGVGNTIYF TGCGCCAGCAGCGGGACAGGCGTCGGAAACACCATATATTTT
TRBJ2-5 TRBV5-1 - - CASSAGGSAIAETQYF TGCGCCAGCAGCGCCGGAGGGAGCGCTATAGCGGAGACCCAGTACTTC
TRBJ1-2 TRBV28 once - CASRLEANYGYTF TGTGCCAGCAGACTTGAAGCTAACTATGGCTACACCTTC
TRBJ1-3 TRBV5-4 few - CASSSPGEGNTIYF TGTGCCAGCAGCTCCCCGGGGGAAGGAAACACCATATATTTT
TRBJ2-3 TRBV30 - - CAWGGSTITDTQYF TGTGCCTGGGGGGGGAGTACGATCACAGATACGCAGTATTTT
TRBJ2-3 TRBV18 - TRBD2 CASSSGGGDTQYF TGTGCCAGCTCAAGCGGGGGAGGAGATACGCAGTATTTT
TRBJ1-2 TRBV2 few TRBD1 CASWRGRNYGYPF TGTGCCAGTTGGAGGGGGCGCAACTATGGCTACCCCTTC
TRBJ2-7 TRBV6-1 few - CASSSSVSSYEQYF TGTGCCAGCAGCTCTAGCGTCAGCTCCTACGAGCAGTACTTC
TRBJ2-7 TRBV6-1 - TRBD1 CASSDKRGRDRSTYEQYF TGTGCCAGCAGTGATAAAAGGGGAAGGGACAGATCGACCTACGAGCAGTACTTC
TRBJ2-5 TRBV5-1 - - CASHSSSGETQYF TGCGCCAGCCACTCTTCTAGTGGAGAGACCCAGTACTTC
TRBJ1-1 TRBV27 few TRBD1 CASKRQGSDEAFF TGTGCCAGCAAGCGACAGGGCTCGGATGAAGCTTTCTTT
TRBJ1-4 TRBV28 - - CASSRTLVNEKLFF TGTGCCAGCAGTCGGACATTAGTTAATGAAAAACTGTTTTTT
TRBJ2-7 TRBV7-9 - - CASSFRGEQYF TGTGCCAGCAGCTTCAGGGGCGAGCAGTACTTC
TRBJ1-5 TRBV19 few - CASSIGPRRPQHF TGTGCCAGTAGTATAGGTCCTCGGAGGCCCCAGCATTTT
TRBJ2-7 TRBV5-5 few - CASSPRQVSYEQYF TGTGCCAGCAGCCCCAGACAGGTTTCCTACGAGCAGTACTTC
TRBJ1-4 TRBV15 - - CATSRWRGTDEKLFF TGTGCCACCAGCAGGTGGAGGGGTACAGATGAAAAACTGTTTTTT
TRBJ2-1 TRBV5-1 few TRBD2 CASSQGTSGGEQFF TGCGCCAGCAGCCAGGGGACTAGCGGGGGAGAGCAGTTCTTC
TRBJ2-7 TRBV6-5 few - CASSYSRRPSYEQYF TGTGCCAGCAGTTACTCGAGGCGACCCTCCTACGAGCAGTACTTC
TRBJ2-7 TRBV28 - - CASSLSFLYEQYF TGTGCCAGCAGTCTCTCTTTCCTCTACGAGCAGTACTTC
TRBJ2-1 TRBV6-1 - TRBD2 CASSEEASGYYNEQFF TGTGCCAGCAGTGAGGAGGCTAGCGGGTACTACAATGAGCAGTTCTTC
TRBJ2-1 TRBV7-8 once TRBD2 CASSLALAGGGLWNEQFF TGTGCCAGCAGCTTAGCTCTAGCGGGAGGGGGTCTTTGGAATGAGCAGTTCTTC
TRBJ1-1 TRBV6-5 - TRBD1 CASSYSGGTEAFF TGTGCCAGCAGTTATTCAGGGGGCACTGAAGCTTTCTTT
TRBJ2-3 TRBV2 few TRBD2 CASRDRTSGSSTDTQYF TGTGCCAGCAGAGATCGGACTAGCGGCTCTAGCACAGATACGCAGTATTTT
TRBJ2-2 TRBV6-5 few - CASSYSAGGLGELFF TGTGCCAGCAGTTACTCGGCCGGAGGGCTCGGGGAGCTGTTTTTT
TRBJ2-1 TRBV19 - TRBD2 CASSSWRTSGRALSGDEQFF TGTGCCAGTAGTAGCTGGCGGACTAGCGGGAGGGCTCTAAGTGGGGATGAGCAGTTCTTC
TRBJ1-4 TRBV19 - TRBD1 CASSIGQGASEKLFF TGTGCCAGTAGTATCGGACAGGGGGCATCAGAAAAACTGTTTTTT
TRBJ1-1 TRBV4-2 - - CASSLAGLSTEAFF TGTGCCAGCAGCTTGGCAGGGTTGAGCACTGAAGCTTTCTTT
TRBJ2-3 TRBV7-8 - TRBD2 CASSSTSASTDTQYF TGTGCCAGCAGCTCCACTAGCGCAAGCACAGATACGCAGTATTTT
TRBJ2-1 TRBV6-6 - TRBD2 CASRELRGGRGEQFF TGTGCCAGCAGGGAATTGCGGGGGGGCCGTGGCGAGCAGTTCTTC
TRBJ1-3 TRBV7-2 - - CASSLVGGNTIYF TGTGCCAGCAGCTTAGTCGGGGGAAACACCATATATTTT
TRBJ1-4 TRBV23-1 - TRBD1 CASSHDRDLWEKLFF TGCGCCAGCAGTCACGACAGGGACCTTTGGGAAAAACTGTTTTTT
TRBJ2-1 TRBV7-6 - - CASSVRPPSYNEQFF TGTGCCAGCAGCGTGCGGCCTCCCTCCTACAATGAGCAGTTCTTC
TRBJ2-1 TRBV7-2 - - CASSPYSREQFF TGTGCCAGCAGCCCTTACTCCAGGGAGCAGTTCTTC
TRBJ1-5 TRBV6-1 - - CASSSAGLDPQHF TGTGCCAGCAGCTCGGCAGGTCTGGATCCCCAGCATTTT
TRBJ2-3 TRBV28 - TRBD2 CASRASGKIDTQYF TGTGCCAGCAGAGCTAGCGGGAAGATAGATACGCAGTATTTT
TRBJ2-5 TRBV7-8 - TRBD1 CASSLTRDSQRETQYF TGTGCCAGCAGCCTAACCCGGGACAGCCAGCGGGAGACCCAGTACTTC
TRBJ2-1 TRBV10-3 - - CAISDHSQRYNEQFF TGTGCCATCAGTGACCATAGTCAGCGGTACAATGAGCAGTTCTTC
TRBJ2-7 TRBV14 - - CASSRSRVTEQYF TGTGCCAGCAGCCGTAGCAGGGTTACGGAGCAGTACTTC
TRBJ2-3 TRBV6-6 - - CASSYSVFVTQYF TGTGCCAGCAGTTACTCCGTTTTTGTTACGCAGTATTTT
TRBJ1-5 TRBV19 - - CASTLGNLGFNQPQHF TGTGCCAGTACCCTCGGGAATCTGGGATTCAATCAGCCCCAGCATTTT
TRBJ2-7 TRBV28 - TRBD1 CASRRAGTASSYEQYF TGTGCCAGCAGAAGAGCCGGGACAGCCAGCTCCTACGAGCAGTACTTC
TRBJ2-7 TRBV9 - TRBD2 CASSAGGRREAKQTYEQYF TGTGCCAGCAGCGCCGGAGGCAGACGGGAGGCCAAACAGACCTACGAGCAGTACTTC
TRBJ2-1 TRBV4-3 - - CASSQEGNNEQFF TGCGCCAGCAGCCAAGAGGGCAACAATGAGCAGTTCTTC
TRBJ2-3 TRBV19 - TRBD2 CASKSGGGTDTQYF TGTGCCAGTAAGAGCGGGGGGGGTACAGATACGCAGTATTTT
TRBJ1-5 TRBV2 few TRBD1 CASSGTGDQPQHF TGTGCCAGCAGCGGGACAGGCGATCAGCCCCAGCATTTT
TRBJ2-1 TRBV28 - TRBD2 CASSLEGGLAGPPYNEQFF TGTGCCAGCAGTTTAGAAGGAGGGCTAGCGGGACCTCCTTACAATGAGCAGTTCTTC
TRBJ2-7 TRBV5-4 few - CASSLAGGGISYEQYF TGTGCCAGCAGCTTGGCTGGCGGAGGTATAAGCTACGAGCAGTACTTC